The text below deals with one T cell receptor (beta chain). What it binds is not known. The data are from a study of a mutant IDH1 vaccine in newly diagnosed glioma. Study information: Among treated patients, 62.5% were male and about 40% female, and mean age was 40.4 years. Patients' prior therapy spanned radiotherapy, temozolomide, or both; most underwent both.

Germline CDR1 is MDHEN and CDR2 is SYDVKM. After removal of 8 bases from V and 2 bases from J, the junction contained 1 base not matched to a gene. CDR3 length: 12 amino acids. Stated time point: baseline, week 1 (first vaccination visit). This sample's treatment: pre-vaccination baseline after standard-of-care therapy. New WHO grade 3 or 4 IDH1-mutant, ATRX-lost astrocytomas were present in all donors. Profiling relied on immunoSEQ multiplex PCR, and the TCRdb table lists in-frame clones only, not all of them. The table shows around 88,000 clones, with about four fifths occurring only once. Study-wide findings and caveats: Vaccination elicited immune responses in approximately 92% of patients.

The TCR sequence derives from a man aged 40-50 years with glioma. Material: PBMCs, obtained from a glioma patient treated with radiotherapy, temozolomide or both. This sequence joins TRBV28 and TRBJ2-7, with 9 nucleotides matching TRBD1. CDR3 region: CASGQGPYEQYF. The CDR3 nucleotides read TGTGCCAGCGGACAGGGGCCCTACGAGCAGTACTTC.